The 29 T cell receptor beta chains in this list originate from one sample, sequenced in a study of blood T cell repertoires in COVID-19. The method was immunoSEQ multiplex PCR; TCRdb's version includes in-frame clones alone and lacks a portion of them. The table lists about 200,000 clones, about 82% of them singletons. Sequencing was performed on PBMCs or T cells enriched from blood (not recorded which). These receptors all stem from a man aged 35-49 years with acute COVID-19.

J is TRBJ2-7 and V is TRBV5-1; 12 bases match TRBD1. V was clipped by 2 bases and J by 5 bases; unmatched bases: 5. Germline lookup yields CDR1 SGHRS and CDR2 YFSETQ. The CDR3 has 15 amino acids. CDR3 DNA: TGCGCCAGCAGCTTCGGCGGGACAGGGGGCAACGAGCAGTACTTC. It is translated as CASSFGGTGGNEQYF.

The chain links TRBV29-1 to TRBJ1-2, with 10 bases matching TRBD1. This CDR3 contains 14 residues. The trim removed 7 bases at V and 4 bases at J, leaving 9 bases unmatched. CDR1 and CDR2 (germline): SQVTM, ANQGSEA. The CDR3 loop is CSAPRGQGTYGYTF. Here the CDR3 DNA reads TGCAGCGCCCCTCGGGGACAGGGGACCTATGGCTACACCTTC.

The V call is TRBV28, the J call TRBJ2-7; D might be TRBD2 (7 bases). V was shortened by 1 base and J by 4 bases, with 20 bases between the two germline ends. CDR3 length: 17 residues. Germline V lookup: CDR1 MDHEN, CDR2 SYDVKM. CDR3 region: CASSLSLRGGGRYEQYF. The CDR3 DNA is TGTGCCAGCAGTTTATCCCTACGGGGAGGGGGTCGTTACGAGCAGTACTTC.

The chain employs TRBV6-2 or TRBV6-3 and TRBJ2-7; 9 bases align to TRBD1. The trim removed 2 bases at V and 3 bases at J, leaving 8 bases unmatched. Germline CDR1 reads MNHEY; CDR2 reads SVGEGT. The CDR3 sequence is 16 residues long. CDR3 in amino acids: CASSYGLDRGDYEQYF. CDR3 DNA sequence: TGTGCCAGCAGTTACGGCCTAGACAGGGGGGACTACGAGCAGTACTTC.

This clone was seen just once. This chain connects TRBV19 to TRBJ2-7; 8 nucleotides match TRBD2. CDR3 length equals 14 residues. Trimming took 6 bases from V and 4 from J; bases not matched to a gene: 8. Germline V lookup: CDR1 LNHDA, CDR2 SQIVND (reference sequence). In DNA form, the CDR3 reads TGTGCCAGTAGCAAGGGACTAGATAAATACGAGCAGTACTTC. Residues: CASSKGLDKYEQYF.

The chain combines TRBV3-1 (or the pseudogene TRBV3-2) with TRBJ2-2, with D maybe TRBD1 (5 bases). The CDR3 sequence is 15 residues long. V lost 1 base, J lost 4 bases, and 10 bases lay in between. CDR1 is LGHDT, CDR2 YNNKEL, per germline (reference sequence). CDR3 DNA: TGTGCCAGCAGCCAAGGTTCCCAGGGCACCGGGGAGCTGTTTTTT. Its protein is CASSQGSQGTGELFF.

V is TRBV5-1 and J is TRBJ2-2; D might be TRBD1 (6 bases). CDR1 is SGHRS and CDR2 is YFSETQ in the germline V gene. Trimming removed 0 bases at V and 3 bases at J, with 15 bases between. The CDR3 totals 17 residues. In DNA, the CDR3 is TGCGCCAGCAGCTTGGGGGGGACAAGCCGAGACACCGGGGAGCTGTTTTTT. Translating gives CASSLGGTSRDTGELFF.

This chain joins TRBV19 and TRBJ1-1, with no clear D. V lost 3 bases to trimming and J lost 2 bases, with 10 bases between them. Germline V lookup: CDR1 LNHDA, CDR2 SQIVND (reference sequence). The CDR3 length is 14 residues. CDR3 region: CASSMPGLNTEAFF. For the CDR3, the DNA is TGTGCCAGTAGTATGCCTGGACTCAACACTGAAGCTTTCTTT.

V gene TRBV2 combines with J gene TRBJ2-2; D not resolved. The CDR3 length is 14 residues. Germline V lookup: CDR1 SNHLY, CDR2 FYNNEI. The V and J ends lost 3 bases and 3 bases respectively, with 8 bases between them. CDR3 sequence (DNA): TGTGCCAGCAGTGATGGGCACTACACCGGGGAGCTGTTTTTT. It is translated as CASSDGHYTGELFF.

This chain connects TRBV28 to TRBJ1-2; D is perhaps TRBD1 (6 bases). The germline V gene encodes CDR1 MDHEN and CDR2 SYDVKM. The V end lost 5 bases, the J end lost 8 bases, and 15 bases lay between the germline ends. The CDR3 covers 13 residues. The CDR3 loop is CASSGQTGRGYTF. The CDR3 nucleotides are TGTGCCAGCAGTGGACAGACTGGGCGGGGCTACACCTTC.

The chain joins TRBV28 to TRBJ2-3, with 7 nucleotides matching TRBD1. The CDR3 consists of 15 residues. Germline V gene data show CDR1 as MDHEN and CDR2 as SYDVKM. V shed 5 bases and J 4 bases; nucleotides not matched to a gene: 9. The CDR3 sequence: CASSPQTGLPDTQYF. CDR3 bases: TGTGCCAGCAGTCCCCAGACAGGGCTGCCAGATACGCAGTATTTT.

The CDR3 DNA sequence: TGTGCCAGCATCCACCCCGACAGGGCCGTTCATGGCTACACCTTC. This gives the protein CASIHPDRAVHGYTF. This chain connects TRBV2 to TRBJ1-2, with 7 bases fitting TRBD1. The CDR3 is 15 amino acids. Germline CDR1 SNHLY, CDR2 FYNNEI. J gave up 6 bases and V 7 bases, and 14 bases lay outside the gene matches. The full variable domain, its missing parts supplied by reference TRBV2 and TRBJ1-2, is EPEVTQTPSHQVTQMGQEVILRCVPISNHLYFYWYRQILGQKVEFLVSFYNNEISEKSEIFDDQFSVERPDGSNFTLKIRSTKLEDSAMYFCASIHPDRAVHGYTFGSGTRLTVV.

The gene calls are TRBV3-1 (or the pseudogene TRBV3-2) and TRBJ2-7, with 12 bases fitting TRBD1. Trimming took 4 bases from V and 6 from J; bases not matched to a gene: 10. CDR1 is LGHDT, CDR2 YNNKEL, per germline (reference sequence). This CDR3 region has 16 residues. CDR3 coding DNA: TGTGCCAGCAGCCGGGGCCACGGGACAGGGGGCCTCGAGCAGTACTTC. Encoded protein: CASSRGHGTGGLEQYF.

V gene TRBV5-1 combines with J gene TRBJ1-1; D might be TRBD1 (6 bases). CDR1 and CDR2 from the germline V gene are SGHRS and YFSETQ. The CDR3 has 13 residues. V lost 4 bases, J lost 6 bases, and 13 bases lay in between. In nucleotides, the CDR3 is TGCGCCAGCAGCCCAACAGGGTTCGCTGAAGCTTTCTTT. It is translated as CASSPTGFAEAFF.

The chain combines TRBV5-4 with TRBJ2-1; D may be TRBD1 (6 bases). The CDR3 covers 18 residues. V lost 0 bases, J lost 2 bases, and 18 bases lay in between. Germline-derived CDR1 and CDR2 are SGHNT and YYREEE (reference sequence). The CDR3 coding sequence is TGTGCCAGCAGCTTGGCGACCCTGACAGGTATCACCTACAATGAGCAGTTCTTC. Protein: CASSLATLTGITYNEQFF.

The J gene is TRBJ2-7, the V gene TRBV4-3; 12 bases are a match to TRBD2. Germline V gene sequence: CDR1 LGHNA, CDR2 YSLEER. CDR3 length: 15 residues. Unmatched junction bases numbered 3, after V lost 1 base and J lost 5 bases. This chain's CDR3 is CASSQGTSGTHEQYF. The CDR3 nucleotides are TGCGCCAGCAGCCAAGGGACTAGCGGGACCCACGAGCAGTACTTC.

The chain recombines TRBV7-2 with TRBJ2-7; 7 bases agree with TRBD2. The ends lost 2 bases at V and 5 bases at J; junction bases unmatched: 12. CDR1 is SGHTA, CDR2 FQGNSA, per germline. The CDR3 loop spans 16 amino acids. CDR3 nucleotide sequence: TGTGCCAGCAGCTTACAAGTAGCGGGTGGAACGGACGAGCAGTACTTC. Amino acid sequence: CASSLQVAGGTDEQYF.

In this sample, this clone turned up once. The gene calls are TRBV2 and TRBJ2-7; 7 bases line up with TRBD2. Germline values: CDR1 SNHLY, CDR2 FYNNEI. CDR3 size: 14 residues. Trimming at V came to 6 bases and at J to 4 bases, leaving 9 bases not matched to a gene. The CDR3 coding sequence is TGTGCCAGCAGACCTGTGACTAGCTTTTACGAGCAGTACTTC. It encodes CASRPVTSFYEQYF.

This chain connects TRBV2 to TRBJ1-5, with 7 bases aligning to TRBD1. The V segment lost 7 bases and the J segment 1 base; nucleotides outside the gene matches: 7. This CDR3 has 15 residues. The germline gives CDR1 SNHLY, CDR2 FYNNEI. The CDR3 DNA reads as TGTGCCAGCACCCCCAGGGGACAGAGCAATCAGCCCCAGCATTTT. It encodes CASTPRGQSNQPQHF. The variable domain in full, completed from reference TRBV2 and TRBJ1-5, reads EPEVTQTPSHQVTQMGQEVILRCVPISNHLYFYWYRQILGQKVEFLVSFYNNEISEKSEIFDDQFSVERPDGSNFTLKIRSTKLEDSAMYFCASTPRGQSNQPQHFGDGTRLSIL.

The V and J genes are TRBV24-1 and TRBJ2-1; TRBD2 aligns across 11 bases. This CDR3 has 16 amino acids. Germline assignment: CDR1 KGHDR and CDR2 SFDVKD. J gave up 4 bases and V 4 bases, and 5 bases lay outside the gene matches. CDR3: CATSEPTSGEYNEQFF. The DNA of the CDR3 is TGTGCCACCAGTGAGCCGACTAGCGGGGAGTACAATGAGCAGTTCTTC.

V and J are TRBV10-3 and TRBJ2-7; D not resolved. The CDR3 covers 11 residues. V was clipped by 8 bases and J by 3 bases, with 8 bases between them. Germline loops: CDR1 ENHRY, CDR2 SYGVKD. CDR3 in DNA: TGTGCCATCCGGAGAGACTACGAGCAGTACTTC. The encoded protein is CAIRRDYEQYF.

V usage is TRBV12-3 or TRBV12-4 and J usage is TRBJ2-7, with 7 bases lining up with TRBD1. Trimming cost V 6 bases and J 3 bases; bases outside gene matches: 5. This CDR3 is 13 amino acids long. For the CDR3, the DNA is TGTGCCAGCAGGCCTAGGGGGCGCTACGAGCAGTACTTC. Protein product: CASRPRGRYEQYF.

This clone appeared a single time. The CDR3 sequence: CASSSRTGDWSYTF. The DNA of the CDR3 is TGTGCCAGCAGCTCCAGGACAGGGGATTGGAGCTACACCTTC. The chain uses TRBV7-8 and TRBJ1-2, with TRBD1 matching 9 bases. Germline CDR1 reads SGHVS; CDR2 reads FQNEAQ. The CDR3 covers 14 residues. V gave up 4 bases and J gave up 9 bases; unmatched junction bases: 9. Variable domain in full (rest from reference TRBV7-8 and TRBJ1-2): GAGVSQSPRYKVAKRGQDVALRCDPISGHVSLFWYQQALGQGPEFLTYFQNEAQLDKSGLPSDRFFAERPEGSVSTLKIQRTQQEDSAVYLCASSSRTGDWSYTFGSGTRLTVV.

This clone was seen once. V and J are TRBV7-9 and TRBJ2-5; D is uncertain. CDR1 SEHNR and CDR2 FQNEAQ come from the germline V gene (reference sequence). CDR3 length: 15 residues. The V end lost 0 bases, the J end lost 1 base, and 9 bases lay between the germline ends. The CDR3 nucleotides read TGTGCCAGCAGCTTAGCGCTTAGCAGCCAAGAGACCCAGTACTTC. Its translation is CASSLALSSQETQYF. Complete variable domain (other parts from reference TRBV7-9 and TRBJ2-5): DTGVSQNPRHKITKRGQNVTFRCDPISEHNRLYWYRQTLGQGPEFLTYFQNEAQLEKSRLLSDRFSAERPKGSFSTLEIQRTEQGDSAMYLCASSLALSSQETQYFGPGTRLLVL.

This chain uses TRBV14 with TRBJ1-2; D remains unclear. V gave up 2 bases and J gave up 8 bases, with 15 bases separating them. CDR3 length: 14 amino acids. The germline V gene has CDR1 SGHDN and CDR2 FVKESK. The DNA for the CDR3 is TGTGCCAGCAGCCAAAACGGCTTTGGGAGCGGCTACACCTTC. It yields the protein CASSQNGFGSGYTF.

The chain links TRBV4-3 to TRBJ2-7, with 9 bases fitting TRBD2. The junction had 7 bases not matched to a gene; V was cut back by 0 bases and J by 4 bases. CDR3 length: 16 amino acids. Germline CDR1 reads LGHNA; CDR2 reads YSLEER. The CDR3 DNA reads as TGCGCCAGCAGCCAAGATGCGCGCGGGAGGGTTTACGAGCAGTACTTC. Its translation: CASSQDARGRVYEQYF.

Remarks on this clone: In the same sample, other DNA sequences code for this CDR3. Here the CDR3 DNA reads TGTGCCAGCAGTTTACGTGGCAATCAGCCCCAGCATTTT. Amino acid sequence: CASSLRGNQPQHF. This chain joins TRBV27 and TRBJ1-5; D unresolved. CDR3 length: 13 amino acids. With 2 bases removed from V and 2 bases from J, the gap between germline ends came to 4 bases. The germline V gene encodes CDR1 MNHEY and CDR2 SMNVEV (reference sequence).

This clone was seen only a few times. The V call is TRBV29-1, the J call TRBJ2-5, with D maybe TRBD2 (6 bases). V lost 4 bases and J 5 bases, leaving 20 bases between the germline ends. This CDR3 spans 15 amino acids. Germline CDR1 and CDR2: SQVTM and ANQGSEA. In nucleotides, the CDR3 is TGCAGCGTTGGCCCCAGCGGGTACTTCGGGGAGACCCAGTACTTC. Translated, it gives CSVGPSGYFGETQYF.

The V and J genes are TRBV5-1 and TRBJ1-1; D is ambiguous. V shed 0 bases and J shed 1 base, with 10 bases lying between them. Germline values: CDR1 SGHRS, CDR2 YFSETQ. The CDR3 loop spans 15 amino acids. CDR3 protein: CASSLVRGTNTEAFF. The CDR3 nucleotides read TGCGCCAGCAGCTTGGTGCGGGGAACGAACACTGAAGCTTTCTTT. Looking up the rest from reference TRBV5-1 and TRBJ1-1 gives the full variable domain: KAGVTQTPRYLIKTRGQQVTLSCSPISGHRSVSWYQQTPGQGLQFLFEYFSETQRNKGNFPGRFSGRQFSNSRSEMNVSTLELGDSALYLCASSLVRGTNTEAFFGQGTRLTVV.